Presented here are 30 T cell receptor beta chains from one specimen sequenced in a study of cytotoxic CD8 clonotypes in ibrutinib-treated CLL (TCRdb year 2021). What this sample's time point label stands for: approximately eleven months on ibrutinib. The method behind the library was the immunoSEQ multiplex PCR assay. TCRdb took this table from immuneACCESS and kept in-frame rearrangements with V and J called. Such tables lack part of the clones; where checked against another copy, unresolved V genes explain under half of the gap, and the rest is unexplained. For this sample the table gives about 200,000 clones, of which more than 75% were detected only once. Roughly 11% of the sample belongs to the ten largest clones. The sample consisted of PBMCs, taken after 12 months of ibrutinib treatment. The receptors shown here come from a human donor with chronic lymphocytic leukemia.

The rearrangement joins TRBV2 to TRBJ2-1, with D possibly being TRBD1 or TRBD2 (5 bases each). The V gene lost 4 bases and the J gene lost 2 bases, with 9 bases spanning the gap. Germline V CDR1 and CDR2: SNHLY, FYNNEI. This CDR3 has 14 amino acids. This CDR3 reads CASSVGDPYNEQFF. The CDR3 nucleotides read TGTGCCAGCAGTGTGGGGGACCCCTACAATGAGCAGTTCTTC.

This clone was detected only a few times. The chain combines TRBV6-1 with TRBJ2-7; D uncertain. V was trimmed by 3 bases and J by 5 bases, leaving 17 bases between them. The length of the CDR3 is 15 residues. CDR1 is MNHNS and CDR2 is SASEGT in the germline V gene. The CDR3 reads CASSDFANFANEQYF. CDR3 coding DNA: TGTGCCAGCAGTGATTTTGCTAATTTCGCTAACGAGCAGTACTTC.

The chain has TRBV23-1 and TRBJ2-4; TRBD2 is a possible D gene (6 bases). TRBV23-1 is an ORF, with its function uncertain. There are 10 residues in the CDR3. CDR3 sequence: CGRGTDIQYF. CDR3 bases: TGCGGCCGGGGGACTGACATTCAGTACTTC.

This clone came up a few times. This chain links TRBV2 with TRBJ2-7; TRBD2 matches at 7 bases. This CDR3 contains 13 residues. The J segment lost 5 bases and the V segment lost 6 bases, leaving 7 bases of the junction unmatched. Germline values: CDR1 SNHLY, CDR2 FYNNEI. The CDR3, as DNA: TGTGCCAGCAGGGGAGGGTCTCTCCACGAGCAGTACTTC. Its protein is CASRGGSLHEQYF.

J is TRBJ1-1 and V is TRBV7-6; 7 bases fit TRBD1. The V gene's germline CDR1 is SGHVS and CDR2 FNYEAQ. CDR3 length equals 13 residues. V shed 5 bases, J shed 3 bases, and the junction held 3 bases outside the gene matches. CDR3 region: CASSAQGYTEAFF. In nucleotides, the CDR3 is TGTGCCAGCAGCGCACAGGGGTACACTGAAGCTTTCTTT.

The J gene is TRBJ2-7, the V gene TRBV9; tentative D call: TRBD1 (5 bases). Looked up from germline, CDR1 is SGDLS and CDR2 is YYNGEE. V was trimmed by 0 bases and J by 3 bases, leaving 13 bases between them. The CDR3 has 15 residues. The CDR3 DNA sequence: TGTGCCAGCAGCGTAGATTTAGGGGCAAACTACGAGCAGTACTTC. Encoded protein: CASSVDLGANYEQYF.

This chain connects TRBV30 to TRBJ2-5; D remains unclear. Germline CDR1 and CDR2: GTSNPN and SVGIG (reference sequence). The CDR3 runs to 14 residues. V was trimmed by 5 bases and J by 0 bases, leaving 13 bases between them. CDR3 coding DNA: TGTGCCTGGGCCTCTCAGCCGAACCAAGAGACCCAGTACTTC. Protein sequence: CAWASQPNQETQYF.

The rearrangement links TRBV9 to TRBJ2-5; maybe TRBD1 (6 bases). CDR3 length: 16 residues. Germline CDR1 reads SGDLS; CDR2 reads YYNGEE. The ends were cut back, 0 bases at V and 1 base at J, with 13 bases in the middle. The CDR3: CASSVDVGAPQETQYF. The CDR3 DNA is TGTGCCAGCAGCGTAGATGTGGGGGCTCCCCAAGAGACCCAGTACTTC. The complete variable domain, with remaining parts taken from reference TRBV9 and TRBJ2-5, reads DSGVTQTPKHLITATGQRVTLRCSPRSGDLSVYWYQQSLDQGLQFLIQYYNGEERAKGNILERFSAQQFPDLHSELNLSSLELGDSALYFCASSVDVGAPQETQYFGPGTRLLVL.

J is TRBJ2-3 and V is TRBV18; 8 nucleotides match TRBD2. The V and J ends lost 3 bases and 3 bases, in that order; junction bases with no gene match: 5. CDR1 and CDR2 (germline): KGHSH, LQKENI. The CDR3 runs 15 residues. CDR3 nucleotides: TGTGCCAGCTCACCGATCGGGGGGGCTACAGATACGCAGTATTTT. Residues: CASSPIGGATDTQYF.

A few counts support this clone. This chain uses TRBV6-6 with TRBJ1-4, with D hard to call. From germline, CDR1 is MNHNY and CDR2 SVGAGI (reference sequence). The ends were cut back, 8 bases at V and 2 bases at J, with 6 bases in the middle. The CDR3 consists of 12 residues. In DNA form, the CDR3 reads TGTGCCAGCGGAGGGACTAATGAAAAACTGTTTTTT. Translating it yields CASGGTNEKLFF.

The chain is built from TRBV4-2 and TRBJ2-7; no clear D. The germline V gene has CDR1 LGHNA and CDR2 YNFKEQ. CDR3 length: 15 amino acids. V gave up 1 base and J gave up 3 bases, with 13 bases separating them. The CDR3 sequence: CASSQGSQKSYEQYF. In DNA form, the CDR3 reads TGTGCCAGCAGCCAAGGTAGTCAGAAGAGCTACGAGCAGTACTTC.

This chain links TRBV28 with TRBJ1-1; TRBD1 is a possible D gene (5 bases). CDR1 and CDR2 from the germline V gene are MDHEN and SYDVKM. V gave up 3 bases and J gave up 5 bases, with 13 bases separating them. The CDR3 consists of 14 residues. CDR3 DNA sequence: TGTGCCAGCAGTTTTGGGGGGAGGTGGACTGAAGCTTTCTTT. Translating gives CASSFGGRWTEAFF.

The chain couples TRBV25-1 to TRBJ1-4; the D is unclear. Germline V CDR1 and CDR2: MGHDK, SYGVNS. This CDR3 spans 15 amino acids. V was shortened by 1 base and J by 7 bases, with 13 bases between the two germline ends. The CDR3 is CASSEWGSRGEKLFF. Written as DNA, the CDR3 is TGTGCCAGCAGTGAATGGGGATCTCGGGGTGAAAAACTGTTTTTT.

This clone was counted between two and nine times. This rearrangement joins TRBV30 to TRBJ1-3, with D hard to call. The CDR3 contains 14 residues. Germline V gene lookup returns CDR1 GTSNPN and CDR2 SVGIG (reference sequence). Here the CDR3 DNA reads TGTGCGTATTGGCAGGTCGGCTCAGGAAACACCATATATTTT. As protein: CAYWQVGSGNTIYF.

This clone was recorded a few times. This chain uses TRBV7-8 with TRBJ2-5; D might be TRBD1 (5 bases). The CDR3 is 14 amino acids. The V and J ends lost 2 bases and 2 bases respectively, with 9 bases between them. Looked up from germline, CDR1 is SGHVS and CDR2 is FQNEAQ. DNA for the CDR3: TGTGCCAGCAGCTTATCGACAGATCAAGAGACCCAGTACTTC. It yields the protein CASSLSTDQETQYF.

The table lists this clone with a count of one. The rearrangement links TRBV28 to TRBJ2-6, with 8 bases matching TRBD1. Per the germline V gene, CDR1 is MDHEN and CDR2 is SYDVKM. V was pared by 6 bases and J by 2 bases, with 12 bases of the junction left unmatched. This CDR3 contains 18 residues. The CDR3 loop is CASRRYGQGLTGANVLTF. CDR3 nucleotides: TGTGCCAGCAGGCGTTACGGACAGGGTTTGACTGGGGCCAACGTCCTGACTTTC.

V usage is TRBV6-6 and J usage is TRBJ2-1, with 8 positions matching TRBD2. CDR1 is MNHNY and CDR2 is SVGAGI in the germline V gene (reference sequence). V trimming: 7 bases; J trimming: 7 bases; junction bases outside the gene matches: 3. The CDR3 totals 12 residues. CDR3 sequence: CASIGGGNEQFF. DNA for the CDR3: TGTGCCAGCATCGGGGGGGGGAATGAGCAGTTCTTC.

This chain uses TRBV28 with TRBJ2-1, with TRBD2 matching 7 bases. V dropped 0 bases and J dropped 7; count of bases not matched to a gene: 9. The CDR3 runs 16 residues. The V gene's germline CDR1 is MDHEN and CDR2 SYDVKM. The CDR3 nucleotides are TGTGCCAGCAGTTTATGGCGGGAGATTTCTATGAATGAGCAGTTCTTC. This codes for CASSLWREISMNEQFF.

The rearrangement links TRBV5-1 to TRBJ1-1; D call uncertain. CDR1 is SGHRS, CDR2 YFSETQ, per germline. The CDR3 length is 14 residues. V lost 1 base to trimming and J lost 1 base, with 8 bases between them. CDR3 loop: CASSLLGQNTEAFF. In DNA form, the CDR3 reads TGCGCCAGCAGCTTGCTTGGCCAGAACACTGAAGCTTTCTTT.

This rearrangement joins TRBV6-1 to TRBJ1-1; tentative D call: TRBD1 (5 bases). Trimming removed 3 bases at V and 4 bases at J, with 15 bases between. The CDR3 loop spans 15 amino acids. Germline V gene sequence: CDR1 MNHNS, CDR2 SASEGT. The CDR3: CASSDPSGGGTEAFF. CDR3 nucleotides: TGTGCCAGCAGTGATCCCTCCGGGGGGGGCACTGAAGCTTTCTTT.

The V gene is TRBV10-3, the J gene TRBJ2-7; a possible D gene is TRBD2 (5 bases). The germline V gene has CDR1 ENHRY and CDR2 SYGVKD. V was pared by 4 bases and J by 6 bases, with 19 bases between. CDR3 length equals 15 residues. The CDR3 here is CAISGTPPPGGEQYF. CDR3 coding DNA: TGTGCCATCAGTGGAACCCCTCCCCCCGGAGGCGAGCAGTACTTC.

Details on this clone: The junction shows a germline mismatch at one end, possibly a read error. In DNA form, the CDR3 reads TGTGCCAGCAGCCTAACAGGGAGAACTGAAGCTTTCTTT. Encoded protein: CASSLTGRTEAFF. The chain couples TRBV7-3 to TRBJ1-1; TRBD1 might be the D (6 bases). The CDR3 sequence is 13 residues long. CDR1 and CDR2 (germline): SGHTA, FQGTGA.

This clone was seen once. The chain has TRBV10-3 and TRBJ1-2, with TRBD1 as a possible D gene (5 bases). In germline, CDR1 is ENHRY, CDR2 SYGVKD. The CDR3 totals 12 residues. V was pared by 4 bases and J by 8 bases, with 11 bases between. The CDR3 DNA is TGTGCCATCAGTGGGGGACCAGGGGGCTACACCTTC. Encoded protein: CAISGGPGGYTF.

The V gene is TRBV28, the J gene TRBJ2-5; possible D gene TRBD2, 5 bases. V gave up 7 bases and J gave up 1 base, with 7 bases separating them. The V gene's germline CDR1 is MDHEN and CDR2 SYDVKM. The CDR3 covers 12 residues. The CDR3 coding sequence is TGTGCCAGCAAGAGGGCCCAAGAGACCCAGTACTTC. Encoded protein: CASKRAQETQYF.

The chain links TRBV5-5 to TRBJ1-2, with D perhaps matching TRBD1 (6 bases). In germline, CDR1 is SGHKS, CDR2 YYEKEE (reference sequence). The germline V and J ends were trimmed by 2 bases and 8 bases, with 16 bases remaining between them. This CDR3 has 14 residues. CDR3 nucleotide sequence: TGTGCCAGCAGCTTAACAGGGAGCTTGGAAGGCTACACCTTC. It codes for CASSLTGSLEGYTF.

The chain recombines TRBV14 with TRBJ1-1; no clear D. Trimming stripped 5 bases from V and 11 bases from J, with 18 bases between. CDR1 is SGHDN, CDR2 FVKESK, per germline. The CDR3 runs to 13 residues. The DNA for the CDR3 is TGTGCCAGCAGCGCGGTCGGGTACAGCCGGGCTTTCTTT. It codes for CASSAVGYSRAFF.

This clone was seen a handful of times. The CDR3 is CASSYRDYEQYF. The CDR3 bases are TGTGCCAGCAGTTACCGGGACTACGAGCAGTACTTC. V gene TRBV6-7 combines with J gene TRBJ2-7; possibly TRBD2 for D (5 bases). TRBV6-7 has ORF status, its function being uncertain. V was shortened by 2 bases and J by 3 bases, with 5 bases between the two germline ends. The CDR3 runs 12 residues.

This clone showed up just a few times. The V call is TRBV5-1, the J call TRBJ1-2; D not certain. The CDR3 covers 15 residues. Trimming cost V 5 bases and J 3 bases, with 17 bases left between them. Germline V gives CDR1 SGHRS, CDR2 YFSETQ. The CDR3 reads CASRSLSNWDYGYTF. In nucleotides, the CDR3 is TGCGCCAGCAGATCACTCTCTAACTGGGACTATGGCTACACCTTC. The full variable domain, completed using reference TRBV5-1 and TRBJ1-2, is KAGVTQTPRYLIKTRGQQVTLSCSPISGHRSVSWYQQTPGQGLQFLFEYFSETQRNKGNFPGRFSGRQFSNSRSEMNVSTLELGDSALYLCASRSLSNWDYGYTFGSGTRLTVV.

This chain connects TRBV7-3 to TRBJ2-3, with 9 bases lining up with TRBD2. The CDR3 runs to 17 residues. Germline trimming cut 4 bases from V and 4 bases from J; bases unmatched to any gene: 12. The V gene's germline CDR1 is SGHTA and CDR2 FQGTGA. CDR3 in DNA: TGTGCCAGCAGCTCCCTCCCGGGTAGCGGGGGTCCAGATACGCAGTATTTT. Translating it yields CASSSLPGSGGPDTQYF.

The genes are TRBV18 and TRBJ2-7, with 12 positions matching TRBD2. There are 15 residues in the CDR3. The V and J ends lost 2 bases and 6 bases, in that order; junction bases with no gene match: 5. Germline V gene data show CDR1 as KGHSH and CDR2 as LQKENI. The CDR3 here is CASSPRSGLAGEQYF. CDR3 sequence (DNA): TGTGCCAGCTCACCAAGGTCGGGACTAGCGGGCGAGCAGTACTTC.